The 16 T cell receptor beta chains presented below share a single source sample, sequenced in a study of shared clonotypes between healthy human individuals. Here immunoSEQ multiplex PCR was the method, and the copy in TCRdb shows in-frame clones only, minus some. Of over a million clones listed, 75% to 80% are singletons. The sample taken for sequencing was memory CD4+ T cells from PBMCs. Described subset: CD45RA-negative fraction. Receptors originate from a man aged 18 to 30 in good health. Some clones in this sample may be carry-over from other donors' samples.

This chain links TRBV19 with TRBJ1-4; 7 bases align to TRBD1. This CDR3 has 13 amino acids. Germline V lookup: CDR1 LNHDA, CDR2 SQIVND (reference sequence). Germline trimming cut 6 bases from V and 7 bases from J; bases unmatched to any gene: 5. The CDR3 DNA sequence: TGTGCCAGTAGAACCGGACAGGTTGAAAAACTGTTTTTT. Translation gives CASRTGQVEKLFF.

CDR3 sequence: CASSQGQGNTIYF. CDR3 DNA: TGTGCCAGCAGCCAAGGACAGGGAAACACCATATATTTT. The genes are TRBV4-2 and TRBJ1-3; possible D gene TRBD1, 5 bases. The ends were cut back, 1 base at V and 4 bases at J, with 5 bases in the middle. The V gene's germline CDR1 is LGHNA and CDR2 YNFKEQ. The CDR3 is 13 amino acids.

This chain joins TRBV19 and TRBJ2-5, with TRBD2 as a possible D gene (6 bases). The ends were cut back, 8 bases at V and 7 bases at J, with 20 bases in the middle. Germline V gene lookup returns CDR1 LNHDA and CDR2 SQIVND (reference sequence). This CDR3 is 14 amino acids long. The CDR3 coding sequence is TGTGCCAGTGGCCGGTCGGAGCTGGGGGGGACCCAGTACTTC. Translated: CASGRSELGGTQYF.

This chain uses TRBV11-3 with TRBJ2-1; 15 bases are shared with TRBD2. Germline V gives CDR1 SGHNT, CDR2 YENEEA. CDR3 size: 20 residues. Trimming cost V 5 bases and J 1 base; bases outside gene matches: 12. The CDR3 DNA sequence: TGTGCCAGCAGCCCCGGGACTAGCGGGAGGCACGTAGCGTCCTACAATGAGCAGTTCTTC. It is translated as CASSPGTSGRHVASYNEQFF.

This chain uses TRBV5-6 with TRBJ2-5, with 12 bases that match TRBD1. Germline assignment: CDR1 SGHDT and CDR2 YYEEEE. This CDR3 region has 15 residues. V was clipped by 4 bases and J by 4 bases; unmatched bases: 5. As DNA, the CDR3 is TGTGCCAGCAGCGCCGGGACAGGGGGCACAGAGACCCAGTACTTC. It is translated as CASSAGTGGTETQYF.

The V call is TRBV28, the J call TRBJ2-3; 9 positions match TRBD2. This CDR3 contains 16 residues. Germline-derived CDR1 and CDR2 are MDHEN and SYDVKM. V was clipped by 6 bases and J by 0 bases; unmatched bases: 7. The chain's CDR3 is CASRGKGLASTDTQYF. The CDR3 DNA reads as TGTGCCAGCAGGGGGAAGGGACTAGCTAGCACAGATACGCAGTATTTT.

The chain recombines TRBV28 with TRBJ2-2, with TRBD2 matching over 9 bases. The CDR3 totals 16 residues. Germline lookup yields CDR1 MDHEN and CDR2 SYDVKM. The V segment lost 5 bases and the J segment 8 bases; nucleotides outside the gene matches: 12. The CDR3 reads CASSLPGLASGGELFF. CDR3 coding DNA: TGTGCCAGCAGTCTCCCGGGACTAGCCTCTGGAGGGGAGCTGTTTTTT.

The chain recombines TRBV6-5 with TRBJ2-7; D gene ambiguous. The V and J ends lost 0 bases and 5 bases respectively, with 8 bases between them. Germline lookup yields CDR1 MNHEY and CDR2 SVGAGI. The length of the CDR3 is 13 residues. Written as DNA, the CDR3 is TGTGCCAGCAGTTACTCCGTACTCGACGAGCAGTACTTC. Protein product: CASSYSVLDEQYF.

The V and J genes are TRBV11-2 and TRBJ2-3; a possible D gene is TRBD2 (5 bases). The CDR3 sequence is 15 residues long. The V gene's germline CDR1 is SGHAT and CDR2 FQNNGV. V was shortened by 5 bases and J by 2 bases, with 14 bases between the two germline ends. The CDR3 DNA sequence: TGTGCCAGCAGCCCAGAGGGCTGGTACACAGATACGCAGTATTTT. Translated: CASSPEGWYTDTQYF.

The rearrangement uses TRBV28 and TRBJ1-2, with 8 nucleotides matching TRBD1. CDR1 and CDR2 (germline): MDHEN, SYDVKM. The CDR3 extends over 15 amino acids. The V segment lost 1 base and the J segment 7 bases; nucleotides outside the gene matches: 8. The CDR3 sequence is CASSLLGQVLGGYTF. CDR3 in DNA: TGTGCCAGCAGTTTATTGGGACAGGTTCTCGGTGGCTACACCTTC.

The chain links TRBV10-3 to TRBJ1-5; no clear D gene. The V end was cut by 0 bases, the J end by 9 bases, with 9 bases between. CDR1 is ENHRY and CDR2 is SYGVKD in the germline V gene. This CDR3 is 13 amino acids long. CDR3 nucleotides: TGTGCCATCAGTGAGTCAGGCAGAGGGCCCCAGCATTTT. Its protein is CAISESGRGPQHF.

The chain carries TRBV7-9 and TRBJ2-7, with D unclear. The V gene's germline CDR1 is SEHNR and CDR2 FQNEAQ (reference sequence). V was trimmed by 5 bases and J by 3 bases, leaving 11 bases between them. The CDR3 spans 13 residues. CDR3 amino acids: CASSRTTHYEQYF. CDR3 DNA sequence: TGTGCCAGCAGCCGAACGACACACTACGAGCAGTACTTC.

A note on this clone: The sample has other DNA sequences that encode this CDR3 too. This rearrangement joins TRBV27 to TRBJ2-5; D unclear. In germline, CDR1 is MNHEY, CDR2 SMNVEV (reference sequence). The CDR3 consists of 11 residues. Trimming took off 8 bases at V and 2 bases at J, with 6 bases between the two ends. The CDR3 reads CASGYQETQYF. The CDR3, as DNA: TGTGCCAGCGGCTATCAAGAGACCCAGTACTTC.

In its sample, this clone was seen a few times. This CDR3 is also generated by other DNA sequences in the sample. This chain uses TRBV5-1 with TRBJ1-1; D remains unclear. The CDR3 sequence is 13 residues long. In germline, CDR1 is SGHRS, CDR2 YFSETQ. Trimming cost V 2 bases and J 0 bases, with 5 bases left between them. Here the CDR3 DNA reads TGCGCCAGCAGCTTAGAGTTGAACACTGAAGCTTTCTTT. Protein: CASSLELNTEAFF.

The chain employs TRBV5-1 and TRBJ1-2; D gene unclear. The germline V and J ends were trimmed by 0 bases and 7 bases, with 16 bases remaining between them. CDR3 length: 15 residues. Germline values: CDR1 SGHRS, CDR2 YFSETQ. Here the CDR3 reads CASSLGWDPTAGYTF. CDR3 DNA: TGCGCCAGCAGCTTGGGTTGGGATCCCACCGCTGGCTACACCTTC.

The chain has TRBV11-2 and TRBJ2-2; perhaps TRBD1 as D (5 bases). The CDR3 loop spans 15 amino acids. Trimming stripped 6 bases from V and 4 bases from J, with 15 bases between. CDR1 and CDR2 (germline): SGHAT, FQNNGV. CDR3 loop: CASRALDTLTGELFF. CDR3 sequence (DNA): TGTGCCAGCAGAGCCCTGGACACCCTCACCGGGGAGCTGTTTTTT. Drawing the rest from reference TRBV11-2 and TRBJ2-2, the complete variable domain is EAGVAQSPRYKIIEKRQSVAFWCNPISGHATLYWYQQILGQGPKLLIQFQNNGVVDDSQLPKDRFSAERLKGVDSTLKIQPAKLEDSAVYLCASRALDTLTGELFFGEGSRLTVL.